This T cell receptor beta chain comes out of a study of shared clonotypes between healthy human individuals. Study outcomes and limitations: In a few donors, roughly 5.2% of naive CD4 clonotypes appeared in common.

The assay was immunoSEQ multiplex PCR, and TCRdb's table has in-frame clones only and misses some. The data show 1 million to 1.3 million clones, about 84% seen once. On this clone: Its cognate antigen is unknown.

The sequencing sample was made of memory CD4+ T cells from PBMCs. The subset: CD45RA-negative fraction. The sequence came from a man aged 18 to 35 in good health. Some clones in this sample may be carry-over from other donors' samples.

The CDR3 here is CASSFGLAGGTSEYF. As DNA, the CDR3 is TGTGCCAGCAGTTTCGGACTAGCGGGAGGCACCTCCGAGTACTTC. The V gene is TRBV28, the J gene TRBJ2-7; 14 nucleotides agree with TRBD2. Trimming took 3 bases from V and 11 from J; bases not matched to a gene: 9. The CDR3 extends over 15 amino acids. The germline CDR1 and CDR2 sequences are MDHEN and SYDVKM.